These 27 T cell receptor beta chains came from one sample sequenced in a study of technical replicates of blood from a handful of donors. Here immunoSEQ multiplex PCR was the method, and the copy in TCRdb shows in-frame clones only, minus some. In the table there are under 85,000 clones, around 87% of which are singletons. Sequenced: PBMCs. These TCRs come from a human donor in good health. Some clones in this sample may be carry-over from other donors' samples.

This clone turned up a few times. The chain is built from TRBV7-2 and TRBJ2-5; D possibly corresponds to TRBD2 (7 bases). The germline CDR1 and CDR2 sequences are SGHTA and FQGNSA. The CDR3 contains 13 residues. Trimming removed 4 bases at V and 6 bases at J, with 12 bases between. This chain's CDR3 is CASSSGGGKTQYF. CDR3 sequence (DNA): TGTGCCAGCAGCTCGGGGGGCGGAAAGACCCAGTACTTC.

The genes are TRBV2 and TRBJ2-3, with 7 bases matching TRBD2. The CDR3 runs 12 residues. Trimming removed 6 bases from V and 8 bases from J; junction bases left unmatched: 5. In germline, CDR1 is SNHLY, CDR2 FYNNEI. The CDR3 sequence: CASRTGGSTQYF. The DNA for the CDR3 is TGTGCCAGCAGGACCGGGGGGAGTACGCAGTATTTT.

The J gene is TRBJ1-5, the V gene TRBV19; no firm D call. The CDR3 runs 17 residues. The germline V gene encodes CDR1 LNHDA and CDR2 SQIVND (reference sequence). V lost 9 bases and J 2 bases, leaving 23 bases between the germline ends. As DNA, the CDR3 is TGTGCCAGCAGCCAGAGGGCGCGAGCCGGGGGCAATCAGCCCCAGCATTTT. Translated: CASSQRARAGGNQPQHF.

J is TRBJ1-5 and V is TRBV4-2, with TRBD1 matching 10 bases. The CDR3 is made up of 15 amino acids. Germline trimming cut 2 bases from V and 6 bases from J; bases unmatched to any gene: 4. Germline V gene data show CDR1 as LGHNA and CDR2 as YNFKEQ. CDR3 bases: TGTGCCAGCAGCCAACCAGGACAGGGGGTTCAGCCCCAGCATTTT. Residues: CASSQPGQGVQPQHF.

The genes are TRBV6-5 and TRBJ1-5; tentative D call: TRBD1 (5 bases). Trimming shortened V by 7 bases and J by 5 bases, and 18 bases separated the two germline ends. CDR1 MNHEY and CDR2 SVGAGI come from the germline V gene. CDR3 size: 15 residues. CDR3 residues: CASMEVGRGYQPQHF. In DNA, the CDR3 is TGTGCCAGCATGGAGGTGGGGAGGGGCTATCAGCCCCAGCATTTT.

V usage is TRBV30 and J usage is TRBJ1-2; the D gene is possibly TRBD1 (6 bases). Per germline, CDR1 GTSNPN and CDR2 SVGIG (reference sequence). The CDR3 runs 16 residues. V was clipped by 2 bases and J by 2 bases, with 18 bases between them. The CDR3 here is CAWSLLGHGNNYGYTF. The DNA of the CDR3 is TGTGCCTGGAGTTTACTGGGACACGGGAACAACTATGGCTACACCTTC.

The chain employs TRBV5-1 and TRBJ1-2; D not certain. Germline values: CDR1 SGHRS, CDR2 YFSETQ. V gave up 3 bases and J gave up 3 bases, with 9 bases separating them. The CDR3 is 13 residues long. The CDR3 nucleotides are TGCGCCAGCAGCTCAACTCTGGACTATGGCTACACCTTC. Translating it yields CASSSTLDYGYTF. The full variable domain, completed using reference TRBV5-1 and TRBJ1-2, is KAGVTQTPRYLIKTRGQQVTLSCSPISGHRSVSWYQQTPGQGLQFLFEYFSETQRNKGNFPGRFSGRQFSNSRSEMNVSTLELGDSALYLCASSSTLDYGYTFGSGTRLTVV.

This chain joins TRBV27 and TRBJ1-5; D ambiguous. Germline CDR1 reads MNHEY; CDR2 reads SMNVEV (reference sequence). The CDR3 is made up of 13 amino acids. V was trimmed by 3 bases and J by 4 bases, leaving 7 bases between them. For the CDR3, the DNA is TGTGCCAGCAGTTTTACGCAGAATCAGCCCCAGCATTTT. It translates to CASSFTQNQPQHF.

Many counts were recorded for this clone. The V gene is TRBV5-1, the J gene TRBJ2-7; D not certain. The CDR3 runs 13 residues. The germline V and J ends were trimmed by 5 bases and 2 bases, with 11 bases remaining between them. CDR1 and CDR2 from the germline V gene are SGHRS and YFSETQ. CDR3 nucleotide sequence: TGCGCCAGCAGTTTACTCCCCCCCTACGAGCAGTACTTC. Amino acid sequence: CASSLLPPYEQYF.

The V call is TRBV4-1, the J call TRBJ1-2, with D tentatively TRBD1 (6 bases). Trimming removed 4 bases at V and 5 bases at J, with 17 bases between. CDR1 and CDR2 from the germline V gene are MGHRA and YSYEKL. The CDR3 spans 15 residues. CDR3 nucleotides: TGCGCCAGCAGCCCTCAGCAGGACAGCCGGTATGGCTACACCTTC. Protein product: CASSPQQDSRYGYTF.

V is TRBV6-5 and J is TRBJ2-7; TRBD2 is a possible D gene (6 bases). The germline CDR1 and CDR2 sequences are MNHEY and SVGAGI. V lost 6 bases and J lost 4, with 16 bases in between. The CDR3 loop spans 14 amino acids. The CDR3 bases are TGTGCCAGCAGCCGGGACTCGAGACTTTACGAGCAGTACTTC. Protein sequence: CASSRDSRLYEQYF.

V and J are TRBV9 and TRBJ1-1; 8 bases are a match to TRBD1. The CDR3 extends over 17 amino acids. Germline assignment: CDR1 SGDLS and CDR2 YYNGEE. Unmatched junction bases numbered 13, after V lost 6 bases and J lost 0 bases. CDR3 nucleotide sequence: TGTGCCAGCACTCCAGGAGGGACAGGACCCATGAACACTGAAGCTTTCTTT. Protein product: CASTPGGTGPMNTEAFF.

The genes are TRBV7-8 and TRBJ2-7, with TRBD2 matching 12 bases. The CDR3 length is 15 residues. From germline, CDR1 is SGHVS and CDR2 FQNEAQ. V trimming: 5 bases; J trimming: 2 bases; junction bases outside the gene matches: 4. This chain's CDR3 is CASSVTSGGPYEQYF. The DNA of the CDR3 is TGTGCCAGCAGCGTGACTAGCGGGGGCCCCTACGAGCAGTACTTC.

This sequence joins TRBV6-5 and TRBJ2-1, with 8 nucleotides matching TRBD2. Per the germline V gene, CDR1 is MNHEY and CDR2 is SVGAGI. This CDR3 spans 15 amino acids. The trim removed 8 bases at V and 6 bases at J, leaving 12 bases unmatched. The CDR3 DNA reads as TGTGCCAGCGCCCCCGTAGCGGGGTGGGGCAATGAGCAGTTCTTC. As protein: CASAPVAGWGNEQFF.

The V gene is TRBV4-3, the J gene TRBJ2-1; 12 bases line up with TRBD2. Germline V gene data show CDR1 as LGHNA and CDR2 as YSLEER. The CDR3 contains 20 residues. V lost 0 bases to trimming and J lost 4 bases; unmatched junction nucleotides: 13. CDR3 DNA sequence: TGCGCCAGCAGCCAAGATAGATCTAGCGGGAGGGTGTTGGAATACAATGAGCAGTTCTTC. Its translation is CASSQDRSSGRVLEYNEQFF.

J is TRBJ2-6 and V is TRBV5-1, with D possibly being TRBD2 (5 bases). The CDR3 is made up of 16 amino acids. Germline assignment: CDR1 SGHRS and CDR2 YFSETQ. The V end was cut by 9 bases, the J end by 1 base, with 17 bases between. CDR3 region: CATRRTGTSGANVLTF. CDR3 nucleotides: TGCGCCACCAGACGGACGGGAACATCTGGGGCCAACGTCCTGACTTTC.

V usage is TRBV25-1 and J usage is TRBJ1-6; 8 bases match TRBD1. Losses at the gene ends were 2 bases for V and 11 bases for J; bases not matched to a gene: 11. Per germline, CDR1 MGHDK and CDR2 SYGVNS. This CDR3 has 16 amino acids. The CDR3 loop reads CASSEPPGGVGTPLHF. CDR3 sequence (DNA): TGTGCCAGCAGTGAACCCCCAGGGGGCGTAGGTACACCCCTCCACTTT.

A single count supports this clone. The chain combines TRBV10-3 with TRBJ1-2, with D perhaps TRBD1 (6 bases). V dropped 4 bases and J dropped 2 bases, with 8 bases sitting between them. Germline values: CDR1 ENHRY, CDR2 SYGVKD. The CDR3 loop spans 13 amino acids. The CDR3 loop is CAISGQENYGYTF. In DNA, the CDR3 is TGTGCCATCAGTGGACAGGAAAACTATGGCTACACCTTC.

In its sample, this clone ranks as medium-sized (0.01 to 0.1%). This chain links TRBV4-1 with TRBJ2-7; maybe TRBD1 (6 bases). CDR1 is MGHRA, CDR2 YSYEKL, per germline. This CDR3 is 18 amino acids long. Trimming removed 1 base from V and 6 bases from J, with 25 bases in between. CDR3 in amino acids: CASSQVAEGVGQGSEQYF. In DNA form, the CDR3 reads TGCGCCAGCAGCCAAGTGGCAGAGGGGGTGGGGCAGGGCTCCGAGCAGTACTTC.

The CDR3 DNA follows: TGCGCCAGCAGTCGACAGTATGGCACAGATACGCAGTATTTT. As protein: CASSRQYGTDTQYF. V gene TRBV4-3 combines with J gene TRBJ2-3; D possibly corresponds to TRBD1 (5 bases). From germline, CDR1 is LGHNA and CDR2 YSLEER. V was clipped by 6 bases and J by 1 base, with 11 bases between them. The CDR3 extends over 14 amino acids.

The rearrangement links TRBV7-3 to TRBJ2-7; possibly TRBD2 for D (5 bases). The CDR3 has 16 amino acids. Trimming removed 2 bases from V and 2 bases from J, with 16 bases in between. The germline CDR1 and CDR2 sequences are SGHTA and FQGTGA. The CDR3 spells CASSLEAWRFAYEQYF. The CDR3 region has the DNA TGTGCCAGCAGCTTAGAGGCGTGGAGGTTTGCCTACGAGCAGTACTTC.

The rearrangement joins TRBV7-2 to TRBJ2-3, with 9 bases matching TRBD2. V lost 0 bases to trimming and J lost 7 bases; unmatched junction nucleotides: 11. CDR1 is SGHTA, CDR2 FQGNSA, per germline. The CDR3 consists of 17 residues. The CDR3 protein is CASSLASLAGLGNTQYF. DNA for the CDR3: TGTGCCAGCAGCTTAGCGTCCCTAGCGGGGCTCGGAAATACGCAGTATTTT.

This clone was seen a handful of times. CDR3 sequence (DNA): TGTGCCAGCACCTTGGGACAGGGAACCGGTGGAGAGACCCAGTACTTC. It is translated as CASTLGQGTGGETQYF. J is TRBJ2-5 and V is TRBV6-6, with 9 positions matching TRBD1. Germline V lookup: CDR1 MNHNY, CDR2 SVGAGI (reference sequence). V lost 7 bases to trimming and J lost 4 bases; unmatched junction nucleotides: 13. CDR3 size: 16 residues.

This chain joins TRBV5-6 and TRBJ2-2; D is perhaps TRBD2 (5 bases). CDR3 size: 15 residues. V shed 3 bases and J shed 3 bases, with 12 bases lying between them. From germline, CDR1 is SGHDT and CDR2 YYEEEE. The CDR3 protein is CASSSRGFYTGELFF. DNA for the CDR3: TGTGCCAGCAGCTCGAGAGGGTTTTACACCGGGGAGCTGTTTTTT.

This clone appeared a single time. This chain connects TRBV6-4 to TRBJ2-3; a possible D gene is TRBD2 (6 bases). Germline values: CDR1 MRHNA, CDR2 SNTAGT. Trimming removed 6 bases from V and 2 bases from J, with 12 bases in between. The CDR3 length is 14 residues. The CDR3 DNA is TGTGCCAGCAGGGAGGGACTTGACACAGATACGCAGTATTTT. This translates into CASREGLDTDTQYF.

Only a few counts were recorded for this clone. DNA of the CDR3: TGTGCCAGCAGCTCCGGGTGGGGGCGGGCTGAAGCTTTCTTT. It codes for CASSSGWGRAEAFF. This sequence joins TRBV5-8 and TRBJ1-1; weak D call: TRBD1 (6 bases). The CDR3 length is 14 residues. Trimming removed 3 bases at V and 6 bases at J, with 15 bases between. Germline CDR1 SGHTS, CDR2 YDEGEE.

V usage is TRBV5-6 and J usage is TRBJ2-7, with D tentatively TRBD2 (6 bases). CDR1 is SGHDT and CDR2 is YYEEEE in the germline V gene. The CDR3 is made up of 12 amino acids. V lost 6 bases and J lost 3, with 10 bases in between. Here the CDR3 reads CASTLEGYEQYF. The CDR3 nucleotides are TGTGCCAGCACATTGGAGGGCTACGAGCAGTACTTC.